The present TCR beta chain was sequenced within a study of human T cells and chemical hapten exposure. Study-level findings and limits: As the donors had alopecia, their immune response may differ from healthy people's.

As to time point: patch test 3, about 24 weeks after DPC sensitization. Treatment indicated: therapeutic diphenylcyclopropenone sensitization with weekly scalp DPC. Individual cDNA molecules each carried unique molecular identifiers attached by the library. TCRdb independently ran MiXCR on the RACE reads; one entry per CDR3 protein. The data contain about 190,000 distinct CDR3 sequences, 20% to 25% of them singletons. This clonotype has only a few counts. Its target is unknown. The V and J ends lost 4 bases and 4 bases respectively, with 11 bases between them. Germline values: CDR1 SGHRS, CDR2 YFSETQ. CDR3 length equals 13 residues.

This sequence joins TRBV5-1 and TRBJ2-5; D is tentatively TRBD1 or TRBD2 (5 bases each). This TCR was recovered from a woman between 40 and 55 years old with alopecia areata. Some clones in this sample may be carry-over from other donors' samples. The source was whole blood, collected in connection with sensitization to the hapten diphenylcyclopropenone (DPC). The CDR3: CASSGGTVETQYF. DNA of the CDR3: TGCGCCAGCAGCGGTGGGACGGTAGAGACCCAGTACTTC. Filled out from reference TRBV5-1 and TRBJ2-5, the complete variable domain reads KAGVTQTPRYLIKTRGQQVTLSCSPISGHRSVSWYQQTPGQGLQFLFEYFSETQRNKGNFPGRFSGRQFSNSRSEMNVSTLELGDSALYLCASSGGTVETQYFGPGTRLLVL.